These 4 T cell receptor beta chains came from one sample sequenced in a study of T cell responses to AZD1222 COVID-19 vaccine. Sequencing was performed with immunoSEQ multiplex PCR; in TCRdb, only in-frame clones are kept and a portion is missing. The sample holds 130,000 or so clones, about 86% seen once. This material consisted of peripheral blood, taken on day 0 of AZD1222 vaccination. These receptor sequences come from an adult in good health.

The J gene is TRBJ1-2, the V gene TRBV7-2, with 11 bases matching TRBD1. This CDR3 has 14 amino acids. The germline V gene encodes CDR1 SGHTA and CDR2 FQGNSA. The V gene end was trimmed by 4 bases and the J gene end by 4 bases; junction bases not matched to a gene: 2. The CDR3 spells CASSWTGGGYGYTF. The CDR3, as DNA: TGTGCCAGCAGCTGGACAGGGGGCGGCTATGGCTACACCTTC.

CDR3: CASSPRSINEKLFF. The CDR3 DNA is TGTGCCAGCAGTCCCCGCAGCATTAATGAAAAACTGTTTTTT. This chain links TRBV28 with TRBJ1-4; D is undetermined. The CDR3 is 14 amino acids. V shed 5 bases and J shed 4 bases, with 11 bases lying between them. CDR1 and CDR2 (germline): MDHEN, SYDVKM.

This clone was seen just once. This chain links TRBV24-1 with TRBJ2-1, with 9 bases that match TRBD2. The CDR3 covers 13 residues. With V trimmed by 12 bases and J by 1 base, 3 bases remained unmatched. Germline V gene data show CDR1 as KGHDR and CDR2 as SFDVKD. This CDR3 reads CAAGGVSYNEQFF. In nucleotides, the CDR3 is TGTGCCGCGGGGGGGGTATCCTACAATGAGCAGTTCTTC.

The V gene is TRBV7-9, the J gene TRBJ1-5; D is possibly TRBD1 (6 bases). Trimming took 2 bases from V and 0 from J, leaving 14 bases between them. This CDR3 region has 17 residues. CDR1 and CDR2 from the germline V gene are SEHNR and FQNEAQ (reference sequence). This CDR3 reads CASSLSTGGHSNQPQHF. CDR3 in DNA: TGTGCCAGCAGCTTATCTACCGGGGGACATAGCAATCAGCCCCAGCATTTT. The entire variable domain, with the rest obtained from reference TRBV7-9 and TRBJ1-5, is as follows: DTGVSQNPRHKITKRGQNVTFRCDPISEHNRLYWYRQTLGQGPEFLTYFQNEAQLEKSRLLSDRFSAERPKGSFSTLEIQRTEQGDSAMYLCASSLSTGGHSNQPQHFGDGTRLSIL.